The 3 T cell receptor beta chains below come from one sample, sequenced in a study of blood T cell repertoires in COVID-19. Profiling relied on immunoSEQ multiplex PCR, and the TCRdb table lists in-frame clones only, not all of them. Of roughly 140,000 clones listed, over 75% are singletons. Material: peripheral blood. These TCRs come from a man between 60 and 70 years old with active or convalescent COVID-19.

This rearrangement joins TRBV7-3 to TRBJ2-7, with 14 bases fitting TRBD2. The junction had 8 bases not matched to a gene; V was cut back by 5 bases and J by 2 bases. The V gene's germline CDR1 is SGHTA and CDR2 FQGTGA. The CDR3 spans 17 residues. In nucleotides, the CDR3 is TGTGCCAGCAGCCTATCCGGGACTAGCGGGAGTCCCTACGAGCAGTACTTC. Its translation is CASSLSGTSGSPYEQYF.

This clone was seen more than once but under ten times. This chain connects TRBV3-1 (or the pseudogene TRBV3-2) to TRBJ1-5; the D is unclear. The germline gives CDR1 LGHDT, CDR2 YNNKEL (reference sequence). Trimming pared 0 bases from V and 7 bases from J, leaving 7 bases between. The CDR3 extends over 13 amino acids. CDR3 protein: CASSQDLQQPQHF. The CDR3, as DNA: TGTGCCAGCAGCCAAGATTTACAGCAGCCCCAGCATTTT.

This clone was seen just once. The CDR3 region has the DNA TGTGCCAGCAGGAGACAGGGGATGGACACCGGGGAGCTGTTTTTT. This sequence encodes CASRRQGMDTGELFF. This chain links TRBV2 with TRBJ2-2; the match to TRBD1 covers 8 bases. The CDR3 has 15 residues. Trimming at V came to 6 bases and at J to 3 bases, leaving 6 bases not matched to a gene. Looked up from germline, CDR1 is SNHLY and CDR2 is FYNNEI.